These 21 T cell receptor beta chains share one sample of origin, sequenced in a study of T-cell memory formation after mild COVID-19. Via MiXCR, TCRdb re-called the 5' RACE reads, giving one row per CDR3 protein. The profile covers 150,000 to 200,000 distinct CDR3 sequences, with around 15% appearing a single time and around 2% taken by the ten largest. The sequenced sample was PBMCs or a T cell subset sorted from them (not recorded which). Receptors were obtained from an adult woman who had mild COVID-19 (a few samples of this study predate the infection). Cell type and time point are not known.

The gene calls are TRBV12-3 or TRBV12-4 and TRBJ1-6; unclear D gene. There are 13 residues in the CDR3. V lost 6 bases and J lost 2, with 5 bases in between. The CDR3 DNA follows: TGTGCCAGCAGGGGCACCTATAATTCACCCCTCCACTTT. Protein sequence: CASRGTYNSPLHF.

The chain recombines TRBV7-2 with TRBJ2-1, with 14 positions matching TRBD2. Germline V gives CDR1 SGHTA, CDR2 FQGNSA. Losses at the gene ends were 4 bases for V and 10 bases for J; bases not matched to a gene: 6. The CDR3 runs to 15 residues. The CDR3 loop is CASSSGLAGGREQFF. CDR3 DNA: TGTGCCAGCAGCTCCGGACTAGCGGGAGGAAGAGAGCAGTTCTTC.

The chain recombines TRBV2 with TRBJ2-3; 11 nucleotides match TRBD2. Germline V gene sequence: CDR1 SNHLY, CDR2 FYNNEI. Losses at the gene ends were 6 bases for V and 5 bases for J; bases not matched to a gene: 10. The CDR3 has 16 amino acids. The CDR3 DNA follows: TGTGCCAGCAGCCGACTAGCGGGGAGAGGTGGAGATACGCAGTATTTT. It encodes CASSRLAGRGGDTQYF.

This clonotype was seen ten or more times. This chain joins TRBV11-2 and TRBJ2-1; D not resolved. Germline V gene data show CDR1 as SGHAT and CDR2 as FQNNGV. The V end lost 0 bases, the J end lost 5 bases, and 5 bases lay between the germline ends. This CDR3 is built from 13 residues. CDR3 residues: CASSLDRHNEQFF. DNA for the CDR3: TGTGCCAGCAGCTTAGATCGACACAATGAGCAGTTCTTC. The whole variable domain, remainder taken from reference TRBV11-2 and TRBJ2-1, is EAGVAQSPRYKIIEKRQSVAFWCNPISGHATLYWYQQILGQGPKLLIQFQNNGVVDDSQLPKDRFSAERLKGVDSTLKIQPAKLEDSAVYLCASSLDRHNEQFFGPGTRLTVL.

The V gene is TRBV18, the J gene TRBJ1-5; D remains unclear. This CDR3 has 15 residues. Germline V gene data show CDR1 as KGHSH and CDR2 as LQKENI. V shed 2 bases and J shed 2 bases, with 10 bases lying between them. As DNA, the CDR3 is TGTGCCAGCTCACCATTCCGGGATGGCAATCAGCCCCAGCATTTT. It translates to CASSPFRDGNQPQHF. Together with reference TRBV18 and TRBJ1-5, the CDR3 gives the full variable domain: NAGVMQNPRHLVRRRGQEARLRCSPMKGHSHVYWYRQLPEEGLKFMVYLQKENIIDESGMPKERFSAEFPKEGPSILRIQQVVRGDSAAYFCASSPFRDGNQPQHFGDGTRLSIL.

This clonotype was recorded a few times. The J gene is TRBJ1-4, the V gene TRBV18; no definite D call. The CDR3 spans 16 residues. V was clipped by 0 bases and J by 0 bases, with 8 bases between them. The germline CDR1 and CDR2 sequences are KGHSH and LQKENI. Here the CDR3 reads CASSPPVATTNEKLFF. The CDR3 nucleotides read TGTGCCAGCTCACCACCAGTAGCAACAACTAATGAAAAACTGTTTTTT.

The chain employs TRBV5-1 and TRBJ2-5, with 10 nucleotides matching TRBD2. Germline CDR1 SGHRS, CDR2 YFSETQ. This CDR3 comprises 13 residues. V lost 5 bases, J lost 4 bases, and 2 bases stayed unmatched. The CDR3 spells CASRTSGLETQYF. CDR3 sequence (DNA): TGCGCCAGCAGGACTAGCGGGTTAGAGACCCAGTACTTC.

The chain joins TRBV4-3 to TRBJ2-1; TRBD2 aligns across 8 bases. Trimming at V came to 1 base and at J to 13 bases, leaving 6 bases not matched to a gene. Germline CDR1 and CDR2: LGHNA and YSLEER. The CDR3 totals 13 residues. CDR3: CASSQGGSGSQFF. CDR3 DNA sequence: TGCGCCAGCAGCCAAGGGGGGAGCGGGAGTCAGTTCTTC.

V and J are TRBV7-9 and TRBJ2-3, with D maybe TRBD1 (5 bases). V was trimmed by 7 bases and J by 1 base, leaving 15 bases between them. CDR3 length: 15 amino acids. The germline V gene encodes CDR1 SEHNR and CDR2 FQNEAQ (reference sequence). CDR3 nucleotides: TGTGCCAGCATCAAAAGCAGGGTGGGCACAGATACGCAGTATTTT. It is translated as CASIKSRVGTDTQYF.

This clonotype showed up just a few times. The chain links TRBV14 to TRBJ2-3; D perhaps matches TRBD2 (5 bases). This CDR3 has 15 amino acids. The germline V and J ends were trimmed by 5 bases and 0 bases, with 12 bases remaining between them. Germline V gives CDR1 SGHDN, CDR2 FVKESK. The chain's CDR3 is CASSSPRASTDTQYF. CDR3 nucleotides: TGTGCCAGCAGCTCTCCGAGGGCTAGCACAGATACGCAGTATTTT.

The V call is TRBV7-8, the J call TRBJ2-7; the D gene is possibly TRBD1 (5 bases). Trimming cost V 0 bases and J 0 bases, with 9 bases left between them. The V gene's germline CDR1 is SGHVS and CDR2 FQNEAQ. This CDR3 region has 15 residues. The chain's CDR3 is CASSLAQGPSYEQYF. Written as DNA, the CDR3 is TGTGCCAGCAGCTTAGCGCAGGGTCCCTCCTACGAGCAGTACTTC.

This clonotype came up a few times. The rearrangement uses TRBV7-9 and TRBJ2-5, with TRBD1 identical over 8 bases. The germline CDR1 and CDR2 sequences are SEHNR and FQNEAQ (reference sequence). The CDR3 is 15 amino acids. Trimming removed 5 bases from V and 2 bases from J; junction bases left unmatched: 7. The CDR3 here is CASSMTGVRQETQYF. CDR3 coding DNA: TGTGCCAGCAGCATGACAGGGGTACGACAAGAGACCCAGTACTTC.

This clonotype was found a few times. V usage is TRBV28 and J usage is TRBJ1-5; TRBD1 aligns across 8 bases. This CDR3 region has 13 residues. The germline V gene encodes CDR1 MDHEN and CDR2 SYDVKM. V dropped 6 bases and J dropped 7; count of bases not matched to a gene: 5. CDR3 coding DNA: TGTGCCAGCAGCCCAGGGGGCAGGCAGCCCCAGCATTTT. Its protein product is CASSPGGRQPQHF. The complete variable domain, with remaining parts taken from reference TRBV28 and TRBJ1-5, reads DVKVTQSSRYLVKRTGEKVFLECVQDMDHENMFWYRQDPGLGLRLIYFSYDVKMKEKGDIPEGYSVSREKKERFSLILESASTNQTSMYLCASSPGGRQPQHFGDGTRLSIL.

This clonotype showed up just a few times. The chain couples TRBV6-5 to TRBJ1-2, with 10 bases identical to TRBD1. This CDR3 comprises 14 residues. The J segment lost 2 bases and the V segment lost 4 bases, leaving 1 base of the junction unmatched. From germline, CDR1 is MNHEY and CDR2 SVGAGI. The CDR3 here is CASSSGQGNYGYTF. The CDR3 region has the DNA TGTGCCAGCAGTTCGGGACAGGGGAACTATGGCTACACCTTC.

This clonotype was detected a few times. The V and J genes are TRBV6-2 or TRBV6-3 and TRBJ2-7, with 8 bases aligning to TRBD1. Trimming took 6 bases from V and 2 from J; bases not matched to a gene: 9. CDR3 size: 15 residues. Per the germline V gene, CDR1 is MNHEY and CDR2 is SVGEGT. CDR3 nucleotides: TGTGCCAGCAGCCGCGGACAGGGTAACACCTACGAGCAGTACTTC. Translated, it gives CASSRGQGNTYEQYF.

In this sample, this clonotype turned up many times. The chain is built from TRBV6-5 and TRBJ2-1, with D tentatively TRBD2 (5 bases). V lost 8 bases to trimming and J lost 8 bases, with 16 bases between them. This CDR3 contains 13 residues. Germline values: CDR1 MNHEY, CDR2 SVGAGI. The CDR3 here is CASRLTRGHEQFF. DNA of the CDR3: TGTGCCAGCCGCCTGACCCGGGGTCATGAGCAGTTCTTC.

This clonotype turned up a few times. The chain employs TRBV20-1 and TRBJ2-1; TRBD1 or TRBD2 may be the D gene (5 bases each). Trimming stripped 7 bases from V and 0 bases from J, with 16 bases between. The CDR3 sequence is 15 residues long. In germline, CDR1 is DFQATT, CDR2 SNEGSKA (reference sequence). CDR3: CSVLSGRGSYNEQFF. CDR3 coding DNA: TGCAGTGTTCTATCGGGACGAGGCTCCTACAATGAGCAGTTCTTC.

This chain uses TRBV29-1 with TRBJ1-2; 8 bases align to TRBD1. Trimming cost V 5 bases and J 7 bases; bases outside gene matches: 3. The CDR3 is 11 residues long. Germline V gives CDR1 SQVTM, CDR2 ANQGSEA. DNA of the CDR3: TGCAGCGTTCGACAGGGGTCTGGCTACACCTTC. This gives the protein CSVRQGSGYTF.

This clonotype has ten or more counts. The chain couples TRBV7-3 to TRBJ2-7; D is unclear. The CDR3 consists of 11 residues. The V and J ends lost 5 bases and 0 bases respectively, with 2 bases between them. Germline CDR1 and CDR2: SGHTA and FQGTGA. This CDR3 reads CASSASYEQYF. The CDR3 DNA sequence: TGTGCCAGCAGCGCCTCCTACGAGCAGTACTTC.

The table lists this clonotype with many counts. The rearrangement uses TRBV6-5 and TRBJ2-7; a possible D gene is TRBD1 (6 bases). The germline CDR1 and CDR2 sequences are MNHEY and SVGAGI. This CDR3 contains 14 residues. V lost 8 bases and J 6 bases, leaving 20 bases between the germline ends. This chain's CDR3 is CASRTDYSSREQYF. The DNA of the CDR3 is TGTGCCAGCCGGACAGACTATTCTTCTCGCGAGCAGTACTTC.

The chain uses TRBV24-1 and TRBJ2-5, with 7 bases matching TRBD2. Germline CDR1 is KGHDR and CDR2 is SFDVKD. V was pared by 5 bases and J by 5 bases, with 10 bases of the junction left unmatched. This CDR3 contains 15 residues. For the CDR3, the DNA is TGTGCCACCAGTGTCGGGACGGGAGGTGGGGAGACCCAGTACTTC. It yields the protein CATSVGTGGGETQYF.